This entry is about one T cell receptor beta chain. Its antigen is still unknown. The record originates from a study of T-cell reconstitution after alpha-beta-depleted transplantation in children. Findings and caveats of the study: By one year post-transplant, T-cell counts and diversity largely arose from T cells that were newly produced. The study reportedly traced alpha-beta T cells about two months after transplant to several hundred expanded graft clones.

Germline-derived CDR1 and CDR2 are DFQATT and SNEGSKA (reference sequence). The CDR3 runs to 14 residues. V shed 5 bases and J 7 bases; nucleotides not matched to a gene: 9. Unique molecular identifiers were incorporated when the TCRbeta library was constructed. TCRdb recomputed calls from the PCR reads with MiXCR, one row per CDR3 protein. The repertoire includes 900,000 or so distinct CDR3 sequences, roughly 15% of them detected once, and around 4.5% sits in the top ten. V is TRBV20-1 and J is TRBJ2-1; TRBD2 matches at 9 bases. The origin of this receptor is a male patient younger than 18 who had a stem cell transplant for acute lymphoblastic leukemia, so the T cells may come from the graft donor. The source material was PBMCs, mostly from graft donor cells, sampled 360 days after TCRalphabeta/CD19-depleted stem cell transplant. The CDR3 region is CSADGTSSKNEQFF. The CDR3 nucleotides read TGCAGTGCTGACGGGACTAGCAGTAAGAATGAGCAGTTCTTC.